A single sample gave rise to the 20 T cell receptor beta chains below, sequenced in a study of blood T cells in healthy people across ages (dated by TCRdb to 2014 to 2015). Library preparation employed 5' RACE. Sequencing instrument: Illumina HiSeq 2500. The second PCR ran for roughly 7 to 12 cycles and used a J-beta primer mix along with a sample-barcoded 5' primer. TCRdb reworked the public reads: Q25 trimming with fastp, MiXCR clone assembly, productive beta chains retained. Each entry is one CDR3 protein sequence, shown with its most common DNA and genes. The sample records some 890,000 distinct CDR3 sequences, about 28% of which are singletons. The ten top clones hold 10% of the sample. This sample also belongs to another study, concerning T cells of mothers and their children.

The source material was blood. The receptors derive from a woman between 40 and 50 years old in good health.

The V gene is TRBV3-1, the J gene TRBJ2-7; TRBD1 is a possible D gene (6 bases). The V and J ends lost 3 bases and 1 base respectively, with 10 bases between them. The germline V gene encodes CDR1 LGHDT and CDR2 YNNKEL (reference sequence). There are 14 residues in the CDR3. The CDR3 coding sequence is TGTGCCAGCAGCCATTCCGGGACATCCTACGAGCAGTACTTC. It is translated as CASSHSGTSYEQYF.

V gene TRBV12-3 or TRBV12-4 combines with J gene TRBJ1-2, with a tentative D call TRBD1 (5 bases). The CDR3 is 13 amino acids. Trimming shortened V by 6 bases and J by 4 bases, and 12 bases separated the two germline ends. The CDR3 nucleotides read TGTGCCAGCAGGCCAAACAGGAGCTATGGCTACACCTTC. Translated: CASRPNRSYGYTF.

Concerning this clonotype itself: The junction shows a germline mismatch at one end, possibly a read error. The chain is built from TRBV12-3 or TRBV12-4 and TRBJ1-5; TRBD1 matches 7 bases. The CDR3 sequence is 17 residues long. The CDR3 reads CANSSRDSYLSYQPQHF. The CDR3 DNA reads TGTGCCAACAGTTCCCGGGACAGCTATCTTAGTTATCAGCCCCAGCATTTT.

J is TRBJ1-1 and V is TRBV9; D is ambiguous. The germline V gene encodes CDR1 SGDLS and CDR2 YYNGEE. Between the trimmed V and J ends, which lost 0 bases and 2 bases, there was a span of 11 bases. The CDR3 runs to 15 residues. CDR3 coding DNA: TGTGCCAGCAGCGTAGGGGGAAATTTAAACACTGAAGCTTTCTTT. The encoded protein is CASSVGGNLNTEAFF.

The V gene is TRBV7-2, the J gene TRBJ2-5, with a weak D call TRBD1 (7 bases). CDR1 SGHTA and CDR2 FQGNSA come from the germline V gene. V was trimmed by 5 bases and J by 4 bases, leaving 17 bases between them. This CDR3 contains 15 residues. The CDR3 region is CASSAQTGRGETQYF. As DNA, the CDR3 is TGTGCCAGCAGCGCTCAGACAGGGCGGGGAGAGACCCAGTACTTC.

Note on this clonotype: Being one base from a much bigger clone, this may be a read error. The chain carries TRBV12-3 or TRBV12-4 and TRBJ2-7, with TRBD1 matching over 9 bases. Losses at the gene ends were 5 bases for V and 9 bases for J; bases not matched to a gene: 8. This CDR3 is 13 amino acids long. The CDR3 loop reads CASSGEDRGGQYF. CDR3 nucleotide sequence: TGTGCCAGCAGTGGGGAGGACAGGGGCGGGCAGTACTTC.

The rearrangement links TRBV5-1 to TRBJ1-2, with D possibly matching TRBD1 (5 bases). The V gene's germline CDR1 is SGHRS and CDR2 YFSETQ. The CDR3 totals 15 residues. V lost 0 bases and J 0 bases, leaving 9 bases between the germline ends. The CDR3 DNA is TGCGCCAGCAGCTTGGGACAGTCTTCTAACTATGGCTACACCTTC. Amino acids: CASSLGQSSNYGYTF.

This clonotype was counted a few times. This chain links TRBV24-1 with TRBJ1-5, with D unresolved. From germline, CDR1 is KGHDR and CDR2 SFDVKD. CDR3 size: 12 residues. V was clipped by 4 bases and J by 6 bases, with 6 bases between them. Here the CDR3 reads CATSDPTQPQHF. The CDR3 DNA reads TGTGCCACCAGTGACCCGACTCAGCCCCAGCATTTT.

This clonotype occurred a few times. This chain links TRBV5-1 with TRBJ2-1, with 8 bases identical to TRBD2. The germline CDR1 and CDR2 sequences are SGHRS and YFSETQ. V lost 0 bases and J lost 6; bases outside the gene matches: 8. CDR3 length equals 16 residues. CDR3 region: CASSLDAGGPCNEQFF. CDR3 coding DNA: TGCGCCAGCAGCTTGGATGCGGGGGGACCCTGCAATGAGCAGTTCTTC.

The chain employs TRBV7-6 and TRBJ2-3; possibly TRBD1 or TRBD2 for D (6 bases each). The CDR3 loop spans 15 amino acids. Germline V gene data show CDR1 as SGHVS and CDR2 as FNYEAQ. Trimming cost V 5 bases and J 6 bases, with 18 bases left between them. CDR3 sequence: CASSRAGGFSDTQYF. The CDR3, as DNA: TGTGCCAGCAGCCGTGCCGGGGGCTTTTCCGATACGCAGTATTTT.

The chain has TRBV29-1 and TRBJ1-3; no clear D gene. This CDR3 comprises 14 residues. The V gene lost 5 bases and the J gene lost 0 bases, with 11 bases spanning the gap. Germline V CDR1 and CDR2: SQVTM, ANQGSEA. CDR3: CSVRIQSSGNTIYF. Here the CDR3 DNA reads TGCAGCGTTCGCATTCAAAGCTCTGGAAACACCATATATTTT. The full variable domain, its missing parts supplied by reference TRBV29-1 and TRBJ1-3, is SAVISQKPSRDICQRGTSLTIQCQVDSQVTMMFWYRQQPGQSLTLIATANQGSEATYESGFVIDKFPISRPNLTFSTLTVSNMSPEDSSIYLCSVRIQSSGNTIYFGEGSWLTVV.

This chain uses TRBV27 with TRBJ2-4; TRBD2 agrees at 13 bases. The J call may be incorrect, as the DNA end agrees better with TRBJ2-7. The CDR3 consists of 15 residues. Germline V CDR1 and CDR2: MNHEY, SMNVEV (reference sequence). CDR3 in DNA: TGTGCCAGCAGTAGGACTAGCGGGGGAATGTACGAGCAGTACTTC. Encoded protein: CASSRTSGGMYEQYF.

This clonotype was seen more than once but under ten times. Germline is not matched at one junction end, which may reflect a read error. CDR3 DNA sequence: TGTGCCAGCAGTGAATCCGGAATGCCCTACAGTGAGCAGTTCTTC. Its translation: CASSESGMPYSEQFF. The genes are TRBV25-1 and TRBJ2-1; D is unresolved. CDR3 length: 15 amino acids. CDR1 is MGHDK, CDR2 SYGVNS, per germline. The whole variable domain, filled in from reference TRBV25-1 and TRBJ2-1, reads EADIYQTPRYLVIGTGKKITLECSQTMGHDKMYWYQQDPGMELHLIHYSYGVNSTEKGDLSSESTVSRIRTEHFPLTLESARPSHTSQYLCASSESGMPYSEQFFGPGTRLTVL.

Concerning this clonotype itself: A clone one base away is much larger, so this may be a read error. The CDR3 region has the DNA TGTGCCACCAGTGACTCAGACAGTCCCTATAGCGATCAGCCCCAGCATTTT. Translation gives CATSDSDSPYSDQPQHF. The chain links TRBV24-1 to TRBJ1-5; possibly TRBD1 for D (5 bases). This CDR3 has 17 residues. Per the germline V gene, CDR1 is KGHDR and CDR2 is SFDVKD.

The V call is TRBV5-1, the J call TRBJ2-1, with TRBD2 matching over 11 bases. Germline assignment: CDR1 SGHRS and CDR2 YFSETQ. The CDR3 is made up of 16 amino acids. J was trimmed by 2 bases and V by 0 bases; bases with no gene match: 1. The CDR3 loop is CASSLGGLAAYNEQFF. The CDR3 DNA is TGCGCCAGCAGCTTGGGGGGACTAGCGGCCTACAATGAGCAGTTCTTC.

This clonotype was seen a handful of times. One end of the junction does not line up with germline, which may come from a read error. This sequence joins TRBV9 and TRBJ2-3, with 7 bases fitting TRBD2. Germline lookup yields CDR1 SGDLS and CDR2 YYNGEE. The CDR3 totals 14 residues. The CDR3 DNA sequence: TGTGCCGGCAGCGTAGGAGCGGGGAAGGATACGCAGTATTTT. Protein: CAGSVGAGKDTQYF.

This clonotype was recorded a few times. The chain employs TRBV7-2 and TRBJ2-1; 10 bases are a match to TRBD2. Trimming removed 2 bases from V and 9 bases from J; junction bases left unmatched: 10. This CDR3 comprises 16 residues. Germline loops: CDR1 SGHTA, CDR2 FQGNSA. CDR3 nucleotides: TGTGCCAGCAGCTTATCCAGCGGGGGGGCCTGGAGTGAGCAGTTCTTC. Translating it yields CASSLSSGGAWSEQFF. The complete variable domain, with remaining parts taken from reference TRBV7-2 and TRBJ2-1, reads GAGVSQSPSNKVTEKGKDVELRCDPISGHTALYWYRQSLGQGLEFLIYFQGNSAPDKSGLPSDRFSAERTGGSVSTLTIQRTQQEDSAVYLCASSLSSGGAWSEQFFGPGTRLTVL.

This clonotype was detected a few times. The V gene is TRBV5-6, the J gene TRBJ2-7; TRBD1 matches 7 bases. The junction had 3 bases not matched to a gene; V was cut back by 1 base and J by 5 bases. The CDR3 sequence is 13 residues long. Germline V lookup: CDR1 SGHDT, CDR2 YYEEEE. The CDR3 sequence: CASSLNRGHEQYF. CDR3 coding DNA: TGTGCCAGCAGCTTGAACAGGGGCCACGAGCAGTACTTC.

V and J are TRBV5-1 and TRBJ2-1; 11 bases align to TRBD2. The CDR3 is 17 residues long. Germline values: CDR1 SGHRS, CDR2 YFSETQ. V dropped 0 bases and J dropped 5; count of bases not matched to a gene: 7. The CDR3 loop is CASSLARTSGLNNEQFF. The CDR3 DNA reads TGCGCCAGCAGCTTGGCGCGGACTAGCGGGCTTAACAATGAGCAGTTCTTC.

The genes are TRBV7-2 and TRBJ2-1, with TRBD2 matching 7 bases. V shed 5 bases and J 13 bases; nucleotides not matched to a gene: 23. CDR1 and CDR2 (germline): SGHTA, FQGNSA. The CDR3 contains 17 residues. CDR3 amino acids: CASSPIPYRLGGETQFF. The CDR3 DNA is TGTGCCAGCAGCCCGATTCCGTATCGGCTTGGGGGGGAGACCCAGTTCTTC.